The clone carrying this T cell receptor (beta chain) was counted a few times. The antigen remains undetermined. The data originate from a study of blood T cells in healthy people across ages. Study-level background: Template switching caught about one barcoded beta molecule for each two T cells.

Using a J-beta primer mix together with a sample-barcoded 5' primer, a second PCR was run for roughly 6 to 12 cycles. TCRdb passed the 5' RACE reads through MiXCR, listing each CDR3 protein once. The table has 1.5 million to 2 million distinct CDR3 sequences, more than 35% seen once. Overall study findings and caveats: From one million sequenced T cells, diversity estimates were lower bounds. Unknown CMV status may confound age-related changes in expanded clones.

J was trimmed by 2 bases and V by 6 bases; bases with no gene match: 7. This CDR3 contains 17 residues. The germline gives CDR1 SGHVS, CDR2 FNYEAQ. This TCR derives from a human donor in good health. Sequencing was done on a sample of blood. J is TRBJ2-3 and V is TRBV7-6; the match to TRBD2 covers 14 bases. CDR3 nucleotide sequence: TGTGCCAGCAGTACGGGACTAGCGGGGGATATCACAGATACGCAGTATTTT. It yields the protein CASSTGLAGDITDTQYF.